This T cell receptor beta chain comes out of a study of shared clonotypes between healthy human individuals. Study in general: A donor's plate count was three for CD4 naive and three for CD4 memory; CD8 naive had two and CD8 memory one.

The authors divided CD4+ cells into CD45RA+ naive and CD45RA-negative memory subsets. Measured with immunoSEQ multiplex PCR; TCRdb has only the in-frame clones, and not every one. The sample comprises approximately 2,300,000 clones, roughly 90% of which are singletons, and 0.37% rests with the top ten. This CDR3 contains 15 residues. Germline CDR1 and CDR2: SGHRS and YFSETQ. The ends lost 0 bases at V and 7 bases at J; junction bases unmatched: 7. This TCR came from a man aged 18-30 years in good health. Some clones in this sample may be carry-over from other donors' samples. Material for sequencing was naive CD4+ T cells from PBMCs. Indicated subset: CD45RA+ positively selected. V is TRBV5-1 and J is TRBJ1-2; TRBD1 matches at 9 bases. The DNA for the CDR3 is TGCGCCAGCAGCTTGGAGGACAGGGGTGTAGGTGGCTACACCTTC. It translates to CASSLEDRGVGGYTF. Filled out from reference TRBV5-1 and TRBJ1-2, the complete variable domain reads KAGVTQTPRYLIKTRGQQVTLSCSPISGHRSVSWYQQTPGQGLQFLFEYFSETQRNKGNFPGRFSGRQFSNSRSEMNVSTLELGDSALYLCASSLEDRGVGGYTFGSGTRLTVV.